The subject of this entry is one T cell receptor (beta chain). This sample is part of a study of blood T cell repertoires in COVID-19. About the research overall: T cells, B-cell-depleted T cells, or PBMCs supplied cDNA or gDNA.

In the original processing: Estimates of nucleated cell counts were drawn from the amplification of reference gene primers. Clones were sequenced by immunoSEQ multiplex PCR, and TCRdb holds only the in-frame ones, with some missing. V and J calls and clone size come straight from that table; D and trimming were deduced from the DNA. The sample consists of about 110,000 clones, 88% of them appearing once. The receptor was isolated from a human donor in a cohort sampled during active COVID-19. The sample consisted of peripheral blood.

Here the CDR3 DNA reads TGTGCCAGTAGTATCACAGGCAGAGAGCGGTATTTT. Protein: CASSITGRERYF. V usage is TRBV19 and J usage is TRBJ2-3, with a possible D match to TRBD1 (5 bases). This CDR3 spans 12 amino acids. V was shortened by 3 bases and J by 14 bases, with 15 bases between the two germline ends. Germline CDR1 reads LNHDA; CDR2 reads SQIVND (reference sequence). Supplemented by reference TRBV19 and TRBJ2-3, the full variable domain reads DGGITQSPKYLFRKEGQNVTLSCEQNLNHDAMYWYRQDPGQGLRLIYYSQIVNDFQKGDIAEGYSVSREKKESFPLTVTSAQKNPTAFYLCASSITGRERYFGPGTRLTVL.